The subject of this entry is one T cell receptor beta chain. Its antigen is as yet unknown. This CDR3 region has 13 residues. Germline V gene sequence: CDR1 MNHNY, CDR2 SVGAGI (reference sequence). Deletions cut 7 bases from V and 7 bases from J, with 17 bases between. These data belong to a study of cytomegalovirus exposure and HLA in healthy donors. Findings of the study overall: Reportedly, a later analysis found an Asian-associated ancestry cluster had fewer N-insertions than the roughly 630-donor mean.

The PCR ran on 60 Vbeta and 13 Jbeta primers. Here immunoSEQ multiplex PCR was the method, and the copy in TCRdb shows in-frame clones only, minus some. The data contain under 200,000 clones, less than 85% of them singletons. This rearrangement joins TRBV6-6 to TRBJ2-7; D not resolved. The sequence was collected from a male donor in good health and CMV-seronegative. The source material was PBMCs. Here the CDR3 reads CASIEVVGGEQYF. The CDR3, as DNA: TGTGCCAGCATCGAGGTGGTAGGTGGGGAGCAGTACTTC.